The 19 T cell receptor beta chains below were found in one sample sequenced in a study of cytomegalovirus exposure and HLA in healthy donors. The primer mix had 60 Vbeta and 13 Jbeta primers. TCRdb keeps only in-frame clones here, not all; method: immunoSEQ multiplex PCR. The profile shows around 250,000 clones, approximately 81% of them singletons. Source material: PBMCs. Every receptor here comes from a woman aged 60-70 years in good health and CMV-seropositive.

The rearrangement links TRBV27 to TRBJ1-2, with D tentatively TRBD1 (6 bases). Trimming left V 2 bases short and J 7 bases short, with 14 bases between. Germline values: CDR1 MNHEY, CDR2 SMNVEV (reference sequence). CDR3 size: 14 residues. DNA of the CDR3: TGTGCCAGCAGTTTACTTCAGTCAGGGGCTGGCTACACCTTC. It encodes CASSLLQSGAGYTF.

This clone appeared a few times. The chain is built from TRBV4-1 and TRBJ2-1; tentative D call: TRBD1 (6 bases). The CDR3 is 15 residues long. The V gene's germline CDR1 is MGHRA and CDR2 YSYEKL. Trimming took 7 bases from V and 4 from J, leaving 17 bases between them. For the CDR3, the DNA is TGCGCCAGCACCGCCGAGGACAGCTCGTACAATGAGCAGTTCTTC. Encoded protein: CASTAEDSSYNEQFF.

The V and J genes are TRBV7-9 and TRBJ1-2; possibly TRBD1 for D (5 bases). The germline CDR1 and CDR2 sequences are SEHNR and FQNEAQ (reference sequence). The V gene lost 7 bases and the J gene lost 5 bases, with 23 bases spanning the gap. The CDR3 is 16 residues long. The CDR3 loop is CASTSLRQYAPYGYTF. The DNA for the CDR3 is TGTGCCAGCACCTCTTTACGACAGTACGCTCCATATGGCTACACCTTC.

This clone was seen more than once but under ten times. The chain joins TRBV19 to TRBJ1-5; no reliable D call. CDR1 LNHDA and CDR2 SQIVND come from the germline V gene (reference sequence). The CDR3 consists of 14 residues. Trimming cost V 7 bases and J 4 bases, with 14 bases left between them. The CDR3 nucleotides are TGTGCCAGTACCGTGACGGGAGGGAATCAGCCCCAGCATTTT. This gives the protein CASTVTGGNQPQHF.

This clone was recorded only once. This rearrangement joins TRBV2 to TRBJ2-7, with 8 positions matching TRBD1. Trimming removed 10 bases from V and 5 bases from J; junction bases left unmatched: 10. Germline V CDR1 and CDR2: SNHLY, FYNNEI. The CDR3 contains 13 residues. The CDR3 spells CATAQGGRDEQYF. The CDR3, as DNA: TGTGCCACGGCACAGGGGGGCCGGGACGAGCAGTACTTC. The complete variable domain, with remaining parts taken from reference TRBV2 and TRBJ2-7, reads EPEVTQTPSHQVTQMGQEVILRCVPISNHLYFYWYRQILGQKVEFLVSFYNNEISEKSEIFDDQFSVERPDGSNFTLKIRSTKLEDSAMYFCATAQGGRDEQYFGPGTRLTVT.

With regard to this clone: This specimen includes other DNA sequences encoding the same CDR3. V is TRBV18 and J is TRBJ2-7; 11 nucleotides match TRBD2. CDR1 is KGHSH and CDR2 is LQKENI in the germline V gene. The V and J ends lost 3 bases and 4 bases, in that order; junction bases with no gene match: 5. The CDR3 runs to 15 residues. The CDR3 is CASSPGTSGRYEQYF. The CDR3 DNA reads TGTGCCAGCTCACCTGGGACTAGCGGTCGGTACGAGCAGTACTTC. Complete variable domain (other parts from reference TRBV18 and TRBJ2-7): NAGVMQNPRHLVRRRGQEARLRCSPMKGHSHVYWYRQLPEEGLKFMVYLQKENIIDESGMPKERFSAEFPKEGPSILRIQQVVRGDSAAYFCASSPGTSGRYEQYFGPGTRLTVT.

The chain combines TRBV7-2 with TRBJ2-3; D is undetermined. The germline V gene encodes CDR1 SGHTA and CDR2 FQGNSA. V lost 2 bases and J lost 0, with 6 bases in between. The CDR3 loop spans 14 amino acids. This CDR3 is CASSLRTSTDTQYF. Here the CDR3 DNA reads TGTGCCAGCAGCTTACGTACTAGCACAGATACGCAGTATTTT.

The J gene is TRBJ1-1, the V gene TRBV7-3; D ambiguous. V lost 2 bases and J lost 1, with 5 bases in between. The CDR3 is 13 residues long. The germline V gene has CDR1 SGHTA and CDR2 FQGTGA. CDR3 region: CASSLGRNTEAFF. CDR3 DNA sequence: TGTGCCAGCAGCTTAGGCAGGAACACTGAAGCTTTCTTT.

This clone was found once. The chain is built from TRBV7-9 and TRBJ2-7; the match to TRBD2 covers 10 bases. This CDR3 has 15 residues. Germline loops: CDR1 SEHNR, CDR2 FQNEAQ (reference sequence). Losses at the gene ends were 5 bases for V and 7 bases for J; bases not matched to a gene: 11. The CDR3, as DNA: TGTGCCAGCAGCCCCACTAGCGGGATGAGGTGGGAGCAGTACTTC. Amino acid sequence: CASSPTSGMRWEQYF.

This clone turned up a few times. The chain couples TRBV29-1 to TRBJ2-5, with 7 bases aligning to TRBD2. This CDR3 has 16 residues. Trimming cost V 1 base and J 5 bases; bases outside gene matches: 13. CDR1 is SQVTM, CDR2 ANQGSEA, per germline. CDR3 sequence: CSVEVPSGGPRETQYF. In DNA form, the CDR3 reads TGCAGCGTTGAAGTACCTAGCGGAGGCCCTCGGGAGACCCAGTACTTC.

This chain connects TRBV7-9 to TRBJ1-1; TRBD1 is a possible D gene (5 bases). Per germline, CDR1 SEHNR and CDR2 FQNEAQ (reference sequence). V was shortened by 5 bases and J by 1 base, with 11 bases between the two germline ends. This CDR3 has 14 residues. CDR3 amino acids: CASSQQATNTEAFF. The CDR3, as DNA: TGTGCCAGCAGCCAACAGGCCACGAACACTGAAGCTTTCTTT.

CDR3 in DNA: TGTGCCAGCAGCCAGGCCGGGACTAGCAAAGAGACCCAGTACTTC. Its translation is CASSQAGTSKETQYF. The chain links TRBV4-2 to TRBJ2-5; 9 nucleotides match TRBD2. The CDR3 consists of 15 residues. V gave up 3 bases and J gave up 3 bases; unmatched junction bases: 5. Germline V gene lookup returns CDR1 LGHNA and CDR2 YNFKEQ.

The chain uses TRBV15 and TRBJ1-3; D unresolved. Trimming removed 8 bases from V and 2 bases from J, with 10 bases in between. CDR1 is LNHNV and CDR2 is YYDKDF in the germline V gene (reference sequence). This CDR3 contains 13 residues. The CDR3 sequence: CATYPGTGNTIYF. The CDR3 DNA follows: TGTGCCACCTACCCGGGGACTGGAAACACCATATATTTT.

The chain uses TRBV19 and TRBJ1-1; D remains ambiguous. CDR3 size: 15 residues. From germline, CDR1 is LNHDA and CDR2 SQIVND (reference sequence). V was cut by 3 bases and J by 5 bases, with 16 bases left in between. CDR3 nucleotides: TGTGCCAGTAGTATTCCCCGGGAGGGTTGGACTGAAGCTTTCTTT. Protein sequence: CASSIPREGWTEAFF.

This chain joins TRBV10-3 and TRBJ1-2, with D maybe TRBD1 (6 bases). CDR1 is ENHRY and CDR2 is SYGVKD in the germline V gene. CDR3 size: 13 residues. Between the trimmed V and J ends, which lost 6 bases and 7 bases, there was a span of 15 bases. CDR3 sequence reads: CAIRLRQDSGYTF. CDR3 coding DNA: TGTGCCATCAGACTAAGACAGGACTCTGGCTACACCTTC.

The V and J genes are TRBV19 and TRBJ1-1, with D possibly being TRBD1 (5 bases). V was shortened by 10 bases and J by 0 bases, with 12 bases between the two germline ends. This CDR3 contains 13 residues. Germline values: CDR1 LNHDA, CDR2 SQIVND (reference sequence). CDR3 protein: CATRVELNTEAFF. Written as DNA, the CDR3 is TGTGCCACCAGGGTAGAGCTGAACACTGAAGCTTTCTTT.

The chain is built from TRBV27 and TRBJ2-6; TRBD1 matches 12 bases. Germline CDR1 is MNHEY and CDR2 is SMNVEV (reference sequence). After removal of 6 bases from V and 3 bases from J, the junction contained 12 bases not matched to a gene. The CDR3 length is 19 residues. The CDR3 loop is CASRVGPGQGALGANVLTF. DNA of the CDR3: TGTGCCAGCAGGGTTGGGCCGGGACAGGGGGCGCTTGGGGCCAACGTCCTGACTTTC.

The chain has TRBV4-1 and TRBJ2-3, with D maybe TRBD2 (6 bases). CDR1 MGHRA and CDR2 YSYEKL come from the germline V gene. V shed 8 bases and J shed 1 base, with 16 bases lying between them. This CDR3 has 15 residues. The CDR3 DNA reads as TGCGCCAGCGCCTGGCGGGGCCAGGGCACAGATACGCAGTATTTT. Protein product: CASAWRGQGTDTQYF.

The rearrangement uses TRBV10-3 and TRBJ2-7, with 13 bases fitting TRBD2. J was trimmed by 4 bases and V by 7 bases; bases with no gene match: 4. The CDR3 runs 14 residues. Germline V gene lookup returns CDR1 ENHRY and CDR2 SYGVKD. In nucleotides, the CDR3 is TGTGCCATCACCCGGACTAGCGGGAGTTACGAGCAGTACTTC. Translated: CAITRTSGSYEQYF.